The rows below give T cell receptor beta chains drawn from one sample of a study of shared clonotypes between healthy human individuals. Here immunoSEQ multiplex PCR was the method, and the copy in TCRdb shows in-frame clones only, minus some. The profile shows around 2.1 million clones, approximately 94% of them singletons. Sequencing was carried out using naive CD8+ T cells from PBMCs. These receptors all stem from a man between 18 and 35 years old in good health. Some clones in this sample may be carry-over from other donors' samples. The CDR3 runs from the conserved cysteine through the conserved F or W. Each record gives: clone size, J gene, D gene, V gene, CDR3 DNA, CDR3 protein. A D gene is named only where the DNA matches it firmly. Clone size is stated in some rows and not others, as once, few, many or a class when expanded.

clone size: -; J gene: TRBJ1-1; D gene: -; V gene: TRBV27; CDR3 DNA: TGTGCCAGCAGTTCGCGGGCCTCGGGGGAAGCTTTCTTT; CDR3 protein: CASSSRASGEAFF
clone size: -; J gene: TRBJ1-5; D gene: TRBD1; V gene: TRBV4-1; CDR3 DNA: TGCGCCAGCAGCCAAGTTAACAGGGGGGATCAGCCCCAGCATTTT; CDR3 protein: CASSQVNRGDQPQHF
clone size: -; J gene: TRBJ2-7; D gene: -; V gene: TRBV11-2; CDR3 DNA: TGTGCCAGCAGCCTAAGTGTGAGCTACGAGCAGTACTTC; CDR3 protein: CASSLSVSYEQYF
clone size: -; J gene: TRBJ2-3; D gene: -; V gene: TRBV5-1; CDR3 DNA: TGCGCCAGCAGCTCCTTGACTCAGCAACAGGATACGCAGTATTTT; CDR3 protein: CASSSLTQQQDTQYF
clone size: once; J gene: TRBJ2-1; D gene: -; V gene: TRBV7-3; CDR3 DNA: TGTGCCAGCAAATCAAGGGGGAAGGAGAATGAGCAGTTCTTC; CDR3 protein: CASKSRGKENEQFF
clone size: -; J gene: TRBJ1-6; D gene: TRBD1; V gene: TRBV28; CDR3 DNA: TGTGCCAGCAGCATCCGGAGGACAGGGGCGCTTCCCCTCCACTTT; CDR3 protein: CASSIRRTGALPLHF
clone size: once; J gene: TRBJ2-7; D gene: TRBD2; V gene: TRBV5-4; CDR3 DNA: TGTGCCAGCAGCTTGAAGCGGGAGACCACCTACGAGCAGTACTTC; CDR3 protein: CASSLKRETTYEQYF
clone size: -; J gene: TRBJ1-1; D gene: -; V gene: TRBV7-9; CDR3 DNA: TGTGCCAGCAGCTTAGATAGGGGCGTGAAGACTGAAGCTTTCTTT; CDR3 protein: CASSLDRGVKTEAFF
clone size: once; J gene: TRBJ2-5; D gene: TRBD2; V gene: TRBV27; CDR3 DNA: TGTGCCAGCAGTGCGGCTTGGGCGGGAGGTGGAGAGACCCAGTACTTC; CDR3 protein: CASSAAWAGGGETQYF
clone size: -; J gene: TRBJ2-1; D gene: -; V gene: TRBV29-1; CDR3 DNA: TGCAGCGTTGGTGAGCAGTTCTTC; CDR3 protein: CSVGEQFF